The 26 T cell receptor beta chains listed next were all sequenced from one sample in a study of cytomegalovirus exposure and HLA in healthy donors. Only in-frame clones appear in the TCRdb table, and some are missing; sequencing was by immunoSEQ multiplex PCR. The top ten clones hold roughly 10% of a sample with 150,000 to 200,000 clones, roughly 84% of them seen once. Sequenced material: PBMCs. These receptor sequences come from a man younger than 40 in good health and CMV-seropositive.

The chain carries TRBV5-1 and TRBJ2-2, with a weak D call TRBD1 (6 bases). V lost 5 bases to trimming and J lost 3 bases, with 14 bases between them. CDR1 and CDR2 from the germline V gene are SGHRS and YFSETQ. This CDR3 region has 15 residues. In DNA, the CDR3 is TGCGCCAGCAGTTTTGGACAGTGGGACACCGGGGAGCTGTTTTTT. It yields the protein CASSFGQWDTGELFF.

The V and J genes are TRBV29-1 and TRBJ2-2; possibly TRBD1 for D (6 bases). The V end lost 4 bases, the J end lost 1 base, and 10 bases lay between the germline ends. CDR3 length equals 14 residues. Germline CDR1 SQVTM, CDR2 ANQGSEA. CDR3 sequence: CSVGSGVNTGELFF. CDR3 nucleotides: TGCAGCGTTGGGTCAGGGGTGAACACCGGGGAGCTGTTTTTT.

This clone has a handful of counts. CDR3 amino acids: CASSSGTYEQYF. DNA for the CDR3: TGTGCCAGCAGCTCGGGGACCTACGAGCAGTACTTC. V usage is TRBV5-6 and J usage is TRBJ2-7; perhaps TRBD2 as D (5 bases). In germline, CDR1 is SGHDT, CDR2 YYEEEE. The CDR3 is 12 amino acids. The germline V and J ends were trimmed by 3 bases and 2 bases, with 6 bases remaining between them.

The chain combines TRBV28 with TRBJ2-7; D is possibly TRBD1 (5 bases). The germline V gene encodes CDR1 MDHEN and CDR2 SYDVKM. CDR3 size: 15 residues. V was shortened by 5 bases and J by 5 bases, with 19 bases between the two germline ends. The CDR3, as DNA: TGTGCCAGCAGTCCCTCCCAGGGCAGGGCCAACGAGCAGTACTTC. Protein sequence: CASSPSQGRANEQYF.

The gene calls are TRBV4-3 and TRBJ1-6; TRBD1 matches 8 bases. In germline, CDR1 is LGHNA, CDR2 YSLEER. This CDR3 spans 15 amino acids. J lost 8 bases, V lost 3 bases, and 6 bases had no gene match. This CDR3 is CASSQGAQGDSPLHF. CDR3 in DNA: TGCGCCAGCAGCCAGGGTGCACAGGGGGATTCACCCCTCCACTTT.

The rearrangement links TRBV9 to TRBJ2-1; a weak D match, TRBD1 (5 bases). The CDR3 runs to 14 residues. Germline V CDR1 and CDR2: SGDLS, YYNGEE. V gave up 1 base and J gave up 4 bases, with 9 bases separating them. The CDR3 here is CASSVSDTYNEQFF. The CDR3 DNA follows: TGTGCCAGCAGCGTATCGGACACTTACAATGAGCAGTTCTTC.

The chain combines TRBV4-3 with TRBJ2-5, with 16 bases matching TRBD2. Per the germline V gene, CDR1 is LGHNA and CDR2 is YSLEER. Germline trimming cut 3 bases from V and 5 bases from J; bases unmatched to any gene: 3. The CDR3 sequence is 16 residues long. CDR3 residues: CASSHGTSGGAETQYF. In DNA form, the CDR3 reads TGCGCCAGCAGCCATGGGACTAGCGGGGGGGCTGAGACCCAGTACTTC.

This chain links TRBV4-3 with TRBJ1-1, with 7 bases matching TRBD1. This CDR3 has 17 amino acids. Germline V CDR1 and CDR2: LGHNA, YSLEER. V was clipped by 0 bases and J by 5 bases; unmatched bases: 12. The CDR3 protein is CASSQDVTGVGWTEAFF. CDR3 DNA sequence: TGCGCCAGCAGCCAAGATGTTACAGGGGTGGGTTGGACTGAAGCTTTCTTT.

This chain uses TRBV10-3 with TRBJ2-3, with D hard to call. Deletions cut 3 bases from V and 1 base from J, with 8 bases between. Germline CDR1 and CDR2: ENHRY and SYGVKD. This CDR3 is built from 14 residues. CDR3 coding DNA: TGTGCCATCAGTGAAGACACGGGCACAGATACGCAGTATTTT. Amino acid sequence: CAISEDTGTDTQYF.

The rearrangement uses TRBV18 and TRBJ1-5; D might be TRBD1 (5 bases). V dropped 2 bases and J dropped 1 base, with 9 bases sitting between them. Germline CDR1 and CDR2: KGHSH and LQKENI. The CDR3 contains 15 residues. The CDR3 DNA follows: TGTGCCAGCTCACCATCCGGGGGAAGCAATCAGCCCCAGCATTTT. Translated, it gives CASSPSGGSNQPQHF.

The chain recombines TRBV6-7 with TRBJ1-5; the D is unclear. TRBV6-7 is an open reading frame, and its role is uncertain. The CDR3 loop spans 14 amino acids. V was trimmed by 9 bases and J by 7 bases, leaving 19 bases between them. This CDR3 reads CASSTGNVKQPQHF. The CDR3, as DNA: TGTGCCAGTTCCACGGGGAATGTTAAGCAGCCCCAGCATTTT.

The rearrangement uses TRBV28 and TRBJ2-7; TRBD1 matches 10 bases. V lost 7 bases, J lost 7 bases, and 10 bases stayed unmatched. The CDR3 runs to 14 residues. Germline assignment: CDR1 MDHEN and CDR2 SYDVKM. The CDR3 region has the DNA TGTGCCAGCACGATAGGGACAGGGGCTGAGGAGCAGTACTTC. Protein product: CASTIGTGAEEQYF.

This clone has ten or more counts. The chain uses TRBV6-4 and TRBJ2-1, with 16 bases lining up with TRBD2. V dropped 0 bases and J dropped 8; count of bases not matched to a gene: 1. The CDR3 is 16 residues long. The germline V gene encodes CDR1 MRHNA and CDR2 SNTAGT. The CDR3 sequence is CASSDSGLAGGHEQFF. The CDR3 DNA reads as TGTGCCAGCAGTGACTCGGGACTAGCGGGGGGGCATGAGCAGTTCTTC.

The rearrangement joins TRBV7-9 to TRBJ1-1, with D perhaps matching TRBD1 (6 bases). The CDR3 covers 19 residues. V gave up 3 bases and J gave up 6 bases, with 29 bases separating them. The germline gives CDR1 SEHNR, CDR2 FQNEAQ (reference sequence). The CDR3 DNA reads TGTGCCAGCAGCTTTGGGTTAGTTGGGGGCCAACGGTATTGGCCTGAAGCTTTCTTT. Translating gives CASSFGLVGGQRYWPEAFF. Filled out from reference TRBV7-9 and TRBJ1-1, the complete variable domain reads DTGVSQNPRHKITKRGQNVTFRCDPISEHNRLYWYRQTLGQGPEFLTYFQNEAQLEKSRLLSDRFSAERPKGSFSTLEIQRTEQGDSAMYLCASSFGLVGGQRYWPEAFFGQGTRLTVV.

The chain joins TRBV5-6 to TRBJ1-2, with 8 bases aligning to TRBD1. The CDR3 covers 13 residues. CDR1 SGHDT and CDR2 YYEEEE come from the germline V gene. Trimming cost V 4 bases and J 6 bases; bases outside gene matches: 5. The CDR3 loop reads CASSPTGVDGYTF. The CDR3 DNA sequence: TGTGCCAGCAGCCCGACAGGGGTGGATGGCTACACCTTC. Based on the CDR3 plus reference TRBV5-6 and TRBJ1-2, the full variable domain is DAGVTQSPTHLIKTRGQQVTLRCSPKSGHDTVSWYQQALGQGPQFIFQYYEEEERQRGNFPDRFSGHQFPNYSSELNVNALLLGDSALYLCASSPTGVDGYTFGSGTRLTVV.

The rearrangement uses TRBV4-3 and TRBJ2-2; D gene ambiguous. From germline, CDR1 is LGHNA and CDR2 YSLEER. Trimming cost V 1 base and J 3 bases, with 6 bases left between them. This CDR3 region has 14 residues. The CDR3 loop reads CASSQGPYTGELFF. CDR3 nucleotides: TGCGCCAGCAGCCAAGGGCCCTACACCGGGGAGCTGTTTTTT.

This clone occurred a few times. The rearrangement uses TRBV28 and TRBJ1-2, with 8 bases lining up with TRBD1. This CDR3 contains 14 residues. J gave up 6 bases and V 7 bases, and 10 bases lay outside the gene matches. Germline V gene lookup returns CDR1 MDHEN and CDR2 SYDVKM. The chain's CDR3 is CASIPLGDRNGYTF. As DNA, the CDR3 is TGTGCCAGCATCCCCCTAGGGGACAGGAATGGCTACACCTTC.

V is TRBV10-1 and J is TRBJ1-5; 9 nucleotides match TRBD1. With 10 bases clipped from V and 1 base from J, the junction kept 14 bases outside the gene matches. The germline V gene encodes CDR1 WNHNN and CDR2 SYGVQD (reference sequence). CDR3 size: 17 residues. Here the CDR3 DNA reads TGCGCCAATAACGGGGACAGGGCCCCAATGAGCAATCAGCCCCAGCATTTT. This sequence encodes CANNGDRAPMSNQPQHF.

The V gene is TRBV4-1, the J gene TRBJ1-1, with D uncertain. CDR1 is MGHRA and CDR2 is YSYEKL in the germline V gene. CDR3 length: 12 amino acids. The germline V and J ends were trimmed by 4 bases and 5 bases, with 8 bases remaining between them. Written as DNA, the CDR3 is TGCGCCAGCAGCCGCAGTTCTACTGAAGCTTTCTTT. This gives the protein CASSRSSTEAFF.

The sample holds one count of this clone. The chain uses TRBV4-1 and TRBJ2-1, with 11 bases that match TRBD2. The germline gives CDR1 MGHRA, CDR2 YSYEKL. Trimming took 0 bases from V and 8 from J; bases not matched to a gene: 9. The CDR3 has 17 residues. The CDR3: CASSQDKGTSGRYEQFF. Here the CDR3 DNA reads TGCGCCAGCAGCCAAGATAAGGGGACTAGCGGACGGTATGAGCAGTTCTTC.

The chain combines TRBV5-4 with TRBJ2-1; possibly TRBD2 for D (6 bases). CDR1 and CDR2 from the germline V gene are SGHNT and YYREEE (reference sequence). CDR3 length: 14 residues. The V gene lost 5 bases and the J gene lost 3 bases, with 12 bases spanning the gap. CDR3 loop: CASSSPGVYNEQFF. The DNA for the CDR3 is TGTGCCAGCAGTTCTCCGGGGGTCTACAATGAGCAGTTCTTC.

V is TRBV7-9 and J is TRBJ2-1; D uncertain. CDR1 and CDR2 (germline): SEHNR, FQNEAQ (reference sequence). Trimming took off 8 bases at V and 0 bases at J, with 5 bases between the two ends. The CDR3 is made up of 12 amino acids. The CDR3: CASEASYNEQFF. In nucleotides, the CDR3 is TGTGCCAGCGAGGCCTCCTACAATGAGCAGTTCTTC.

The rearrangement links TRBV30 to TRBJ2-5; TRBD2 matches at 11 bases. The junction had 1 base not matched to a gene; V was cut back by 0 bases and J by 1 base. The CDR3 runs 15 residues. Germline CDR1 reads GTSNPN; CDR2 reads SVGIG (reference sequence). CDR3 nucleotide sequence: TGTGCCTGGAGTGTTAGCGGGGGGGTCCAAGAGACCCAGTACTTC. Its protein is CAWSVSGGVQETQYF. The variable domain in full, with the rest retrieved from reference TRBV30 and TRBJ2-5, is SQTIHQWPATLVQPVGSPLSLECTVEGTSNPNLYWYRQAAGRGLQLLFYSVGIGQISSEVPQNLSASRPQDRQFILSSKKLLLSDSGFYLCAWSVSGGVQETQYFGPGTRLLVL.

CDR3 nucleotides: TGCGCCAGCAGCTACCGCCGGGGGAGCTACGAGCAGTACTTC. This encodes CASSYRRGSYEQYF. V gene TRBV5-1 combines with J gene TRBJ2-7, with a weak D call TRBD2 (6 bases). V was cut by 3 bases and J by 3 bases, with 13 bases left in between. Germline CDR1 and CDR2: SGHRS and YFSETQ. CDR3 length: 14 amino acids.

The chain recombines TRBV7-2 with TRBJ2-5; TRBD2 agrees at 16 bases. This CDR3 region has 18 residues. Trimming at V came to 5 bases and at J to 4 bases, leaving 10 bases not matched to a gene. CDR1 and CDR2 (germline): SGHTA, FQGNSA. This CDR3 reads CASSLGTSGGAFRETQYF. In nucleotides, the CDR3 is TGTGCCAGCAGCCTCGGGACTAGCGGGGGGGCCTTCAGAGAGACCCAGTACTTC. Full variable domain (remainder filled in from reference TRBV7-2 and TRBJ2-5): GAGVSQSPSNKVTEKGKDVELRCDPISGHTALYWYRQSLGQGLEFLIYFQGNSAPDKSGLPSDRFSAERTGGSVSTLTIQRTQQEDSAVYLCASSLGTSGGAFRETQYFGPGTRLLVL.

This chain uses TRBV9 with TRBJ2-2; 10 nucleotides match TRBD2. The J segment lost 3 bases and the V segment lost 1 base, leaving 6 bases of the junction unmatched. Germline V gene lookup returns CDR1 SGDLS and CDR2 YYNGEE. The CDR3 is 17 residues long. The DNA for the CDR3 is TGTGCCAGCAGCGTAAAACTAGCGGGAACTGACACCGGGGAGCTGTTTTTT. Its translation is CASSVKLAGTDTGELFF.